The 27 T cell receptor beta chains below come from one sample, sequenced in a study of blood T cell repertoires in COVID-19. Profiled with immunoSEQ multiplex PCR; TCRdb holds only in-frame clones, not every one. The sample lists about 140,000 clones, over 75% occurring once. The specimen was peripheral blood. Receptor source: a human donor in a cohort sampled during active COVID-19.

This chain links TRBV18 with TRBJ2-5; 8 bases align to TRBD1. Germline lookup yields CDR1 KGHSH and CDR2 LQKENI. J lost 5 bases, V lost 3 bases, and 5 bases had no gene match. This CDR3 comprises 14 residues. The CDR3 is CASSPTGARETQYF. CDR3 nucleotide sequence: TGTGCCAGCTCACCGACAGGGGCGAGGGAGACCCAGTACTTC.

The chain uses TRBV4-3 and TRBJ2-3; D gene unclear. CDR3 length: 16 residues. Trimming removed 1 base from V and 2 bases from J, with 13 bases in between. The V gene's germline CDR1 is LGHNA and CDR2 YSLEER. The CDR3 nucleotides read TGCGCCAGCAGCCAAGGAAACTACCACTCCACAGATACGCAGTATTTT. Protein product: CASSQGNYHSTDTQYF.

In the case of this clone: Other DNA sequences within the sample encode an identical CDR3. The V and J genes are TRBV18 and TRBJ1-1; unclear D gene. The CDR3 has 13 amino acids. Trimming cost V 2 bases and J 3 bases, with 7 bases left between them. CDR1 is KGHSH, CDR2 LQKENI, per germline. The CDR3 is CASSPGRDTEAFF. DNA for the CDR3: TGTGCCAGCTCACCAGGGAGAGACACTGAAGCTTTCTTT.

This CDR3 is CASAWTGSFTHVSGNTIYF. CDR3 nucleotide sequence: TGTGCTAGTGCCTGGACAGGGAGTTTTACCCACGTATCTGGAAACACCATATATTTT. V and J are TRBV12-5 and TRBJ1-3, with 8 positions matching TRBD1. Germline-derived CDR1 and CDR2 are LGHNT and FRNRAP. Losses at the gene ends were 7 bases for V and 1 base for J; bases not matched to a gene: 18. CDR3 size: 19 residues.

The chain joins TRBV6-5 to TRBJ2-1, with D possibly TRBD2 on 5 matching bases. The CDR3 has 14 residues. V lost 0 bases and J lost 8, with 11 bases in between. The germline CDR1 and CDR2 sequences are MNHEY and SVGAGI. CDR3 in DNA: TGTGCCAGCAGTTACTCGAGGGAAGGGTATGAGCAGTTCTTC. Protein: CASSYSREGYEQFF.

J is TRBJ1-2 and V is TRBV5-8; tentatively, D is TRBD1 (6 bases). V was pared by 3 bases and J by 3 bases, with 12 bases between. Germline CDR1 is SGHTS and CDR2 is YDEGEE. The CDR3 totals 14 residues. This chain's CDR3 is CASSSGPGDYGYTF. The CDR3 region has the DNA TGTGCCAGCAGCTCAGGACCAGGGGACTATGGCTACACCTTC. Full variable domain (rest looked up from reference TRBV5-8 and TRBJ1-2): EAGVTQSPTHLIKTRGQQATLRCSPISGHTSVYWYQQALGLGLQFLLWYDEGEERNRGNFPPRFSGRQFPNYSSELNVNALELEDSALYLCASSSGPGDYGYTFGSGTRLTVV.

The chain has TRBV7-3 and TRBJ2-2, with D hard to call. Trimming stripped 1 base from V and 5 bases from J, with 8 bases between. The CDR3 consists of 14 residues. CDR1 is SGHTA, CDR2 FQGTGA, per germline. The CDR3 sequence is CASSLSSRTGELFF. The CDR3 DNA reads as TGTGCCAGCAGCTTAAGTTCCCGGACCGGGGAGCTGTTTTTT.

The V and J genes are TRBV3-1 (or the pseudogene TRBV3-2) and TRBJ2-3, with 9 nucleotides matching TRBD1. Trimming cost V 11 bases and J 0 bases; bases outside gene matches: 9. Germline V gene sequence: CDR1 LGHDT, CDR2 YNNKEL (reference sequence). The CDR3 runs to 15 residues. CDR3 DNA: TGTGCCTCCCGGGACAGGGACCTAAGCACAGATACGCAGTATTTT. This gives the protein CASRDRDLSTDTQYF.

The chain combines TRBV10-3 with TRBJ1-3, with 7 bases fitting TRBD1. This CDR3 has 14 residues. The junction had 5 bases not matched to a gene; V was cut back by 7 bases and J by 2 bases. CDR1 and CDR2 from the germline V gene are ENHRY and SYGVKD. The CDR3 DNA is TGTGCCATCAATTCTGACAGGGCTGGAAACACCATATATTTT. Protein: CAINSDRAGNTIYF.

The CDR3: CASSSPSTYRGTEAFF. In DNA, the CDR3 is TGCGCCAGCAGCTCTCCCTCAACTTACAGGGGTACTGAAGCTTTCTTT. The rearrangement joins TRBV5-1 to TRBJ1-1, with 7 bases identical to TRBD1. CDR1 and CDR2 (germline): SGHRS, YFSETQ. CDR3 length: 16 amino acids. Germline trimming cut 3 bases from V and 5 bases from J; bases unmatched to any gene: 13.

The CDR3 here is CASSLGQLNTEAFF. DNA of the CDR3: TGTGCCAGCAGCTTAGGACAGTTGAACACTGAAGCTTTCTTT. The rearrangement joins TRBV7-9 to TRBJ1-1; possibly TRBD1 for D (5 bases). CDR1 is SEHNR and CDR2 is FQNEAQ in the germline V gene (reference sequence). With 1 base removed from V and 0 bases from J, the gap between germline ends came to 6 bases. The CDR3 has 14 amino acids.

The rearrangement joins TRBV5-1 to TRBJ1-1; D may be TRBD1 (6 bases). V was pared by 2 bases and J by 5 bases, with 7 bases between. This CDR3 has 12 residues. Germline values: CDR1 SGHRS, CDR2 YFSETQ. CDR3 nucleotides: TGCGCCAGCAGCTTAAGGGGGACTGAAGCTTTCTTT. Translation: CASSLRGTEAFF.

The V call is TRBV5-1, the J call TRBJ1-3; tentative D call: TRBD1 (6 bases). V lost 2 bases, J lost 0 bases, and 12 bases lay in between. The germline V gene has CDR1 SGHRS and CDR2 YFSETQ. This CDR3 is built from 16 residues. In DNA form, the CDR3 reads TGCGCCAGCAGCTTCAGCCGGACAGTCTCTGGAAACACCATATATTTT. This codes for CASSFSRTVSGNTIYF.

The V and J genes are TRBV6-2 or TRBV6-3 and TRBJ2-7; TRBD2 aligns across 8 bases. CDR3 size: 12 residues. The germline CDR1 and CDR2 sequences are MNHEY and SVGEGT. V trimming: 2 bases; J trimming: 7 bases; junction bases outside the gene matches: 1. In DNA, the CDR3 is TGTGCCAGCAGTTACCCGGGGGGGGAGCAGTACTTC. Protein product: CASSYPGGEQYF.

The V and J genes are TRBV7-2 and TRBJ1-1; the match to TRBD1 covers 8 bases. V gave up 5 bases and J gave up 2 bases; unmatched junction bases: 10. The CDR3 length is 16 residues. CDR1 is SGHTA and CDR2 is FQGNSA in the germline V gene. For the CDR3, the DNA is TGTGCCAGCAGCCCCAACAGGGGGTGGCGTAACACTGAAGCTTTCTTT. Protein product: CASSPNRGWRNTEAFF.

This sequence joins TRBV11-2 and TRBJ1-1, with a tentative D call TRBD1 (5 bases). CDR3 size: 15 residues. Trimming removed 3 bases at V and 5 bases at J, with 16 bases between. The germline V gene has CDR1 SGHAT and CDR2 FQNNGV. As DNA, the CDR3 is TGTGCCAGCAGCTTCTTGGACACCGTGGGGACTGAAGCTTTCTTT. It is translated as CASSFLDTVGTEAFF.

This clone was detected once. The V and J genes are TRBV9 and TRBJ1-2; D not certain. Germline V gene data show CDR1 as SGDLS and CDR2 as YYNGEE. Trimming stripped 2 bases from V and 6 bases from J, with 11 bases between. The CDR3 is 13 amino acids. The CDR3, as DNA: TGTGCCAGCAGCGTCGGACTGTCCGATGGCTACACCTTC. As protein: CASSVGLSDGYTF.

The rearrangement links TRBV3-1 (or the pseudogene TRBV3-2) to TRBJ2-3, with D perhaps matching TRBD1 (5 bases). The germline CDR1 and CDR2 sequences are LGHDT and YNNKEL (reference sequence). The CDR3 loop spans 14 amino acids. V was pared by 4 bases and J by 4 bases, with 12 bases between. CDR3 region: CASSPSLRADTQYF. The CDR3 DNA is TGTGCCAGCAGCCCATCCCTCAGGGCAGATACGCAGTATTTT.

The genes are TRBV27 and TRBJ2-5, with 9 bases that match TRBD2. The CDR3 loop spans 16 amino acids. CDR1 and CDR2 (germline): MNHEY, SMNVEV (reference sequence). The trim removed 4 bases at V and 5 bases at J, leaving 11 bases unmatched. The chain's CDR3 is CASSSLGTSKLETQYF. CDR3 in DNA: TGTGCCAGCAGTTCCCTGGGGACTAGCAAATTGGAGACCCAGTACTTC.

The gene calls are TRBV7-2 and TRBJ2-3; no definite D call. The V and J ends lost 2 bases and 0 bases respectively, with 9 bases between them. Germline CDR1 SGHTA, CDR2 FQGNSA. The CDR3 runs to 15 residues. The CDR3 bases are TGTGCCAGCAGCTTAAGAGGCGGAAGCACAGATACGCAGTATTTT. Translation gives CASSLRGGSTDTQYF.

The chain links TRBV3-1 (or the pseudogene TRBV3-2) to TRBJ2-1; 14 nucleotides line up with TRBD2. V shed 4 bases and J 7 bases; nucleotides not matched to a gene: 12. From germline, CDR1 is LGHDT and CDR2 YNNKEL (reference sequence). The CDR3 is made up of 18 amino acids. For the CDR3, the DNA is TGTGCCAGCAGCCCCCGAGGGACTAGCGGGGGCCTACGTAATGAGCAGTTCTTC. Protein: CASSPRGTSGGLRNEQFF.

The chain couples TRBV9 to TRBJ2-1, with 12 bases that match TRBD2. The V segment lost 2 bases and the J segment 4 bases; nucleotides outside the gene matches: 4. CDR3 length: 16 residues. Per the germline V gene, CDR1 is SGDLS and CDR2 is YYNGEE. The CDR3 coding sequence is TGTGCCAGCAGCGTTGGGCTAGCGGGAGGGTACAATGAGCAGTTCTTC. Translating it yields CASSVGLAGGYNEQFF.

This clone was observed a single time. The V and J genes are TRBV30 and TRBJ2-7; tentative D call: TRBD2 (5 bases). CDR1 and CDR2 from the germline V gene are GTSNPN and SVGIG (reference sequence). The CDR3 is 13 residues long. V shed 5 bases and J shed 5 bases, with 16 bases lying between them. CDR3 region: CAWGRSLEDEQYV. CDR3 nucleotide sequence: TGTGCCTGGGGCCGTTCGTTGGAGGACGAGCAGTACGTC.

This chain connects TRBV11-2 to TRBJ1-5, with D possibly being TRBD1 (6 bases). V lost 3 bases and J 5 bases, leaving 8 bases between the germline ends. Germline V gene data show CDR1 as SGHAT and CDR2 as FQNNGV. The CDR3 loop spans 13 amino acids. The CDR3 protein is CASSLDSHQPQHF. The DNA of the CDR3 is TGTGCCAGCAGCTTGGACAGCCATCAGCCCCAGCATTTT.

CDR3 coding DNA: TGTGCCAGCTCACCGGGGCAGGACGGCGGCTACACCTTC. This gives the protein CASSPGQDGGYTF. V gene TRBV18 combines with J gene TRBJ1-2; possible D gene TRBD1, 5 bases. From germline, CDR1 is KGHSH and CDR2 LQKENI. Trimming cost V 3 bases and J 8 bases, with 13 bases left between them. This CDR3 contains 13 residues.

The V call is TRBV19, the J call TRBJ1-1; no reliable D call. V lost 5 bases, J lost 6 bases, and 19 bases lay in between. This CDR3 contains 15 residues. CDR1 LNHDA and CDR2 SQIVND come from the germline V gene (reference sequence). The CDR3 here is CASSPNRGGKAEAFF. CDR3 in DNA: TGTGCCAGTAGTCCTAATCGTGGAGGGAAGGCTGAAGCTTTCTTT. Variable domain in full (rest from reference TRBV19 and TRBJ1-1): DGGITQSPKYLFRKEGQNVTLSCEQNLNHDAMYWYRQDPGQGLRLIYYSQIVNDFQKGDIAEGYSVSREKKESFPLTVTSAQKNPTAFYLCASSPNRGGKAEAFFGQGTRLTVV.

This clone was seen a single time. The CDR3 sequence: CASSLGRGRWEQYV. For the CDR3, the DNA is TGTGCCAGCAGCTTAGGGAGGGGGCGCTGGGAGCAGTACGTC. The rearrangement uses TRBV11-2 and TRBJ2-7, with TRBD1 as a possible D gene (7 bases). The CDR3 runs 14 residues. Trimming shortened V by 1 base and J by 7 bases, and 14 bases separated the two germline ends. Germline values: CDR1 SGHAT, CDR2 FQNNGV.